Listed here are 27 T cell receptor beta chains from one sample, sequenced in a study of human T cells and chemical hapten exposure listed by TCRdb under 2021. The intended sense of this specimen's time point label: pre-sensitization, week 0. According to the study, the label for this sample's treatment or condition signals: therapeutic diphenylcyclopropenone sensitization with weekly scalp DPC. Library generation was performed with RACE. Instrument used: NextSeq 500. TCRdb trimmed the raw reads at Q25, called clones with MiXCR and kept productive beta chains. Rows with a matching CDR3 protein are joined into one entry that keeps the most common DNA and genes. This sample comprises about 40,000 distinct CDR3 sequences, about 11% of them detected only once. The top ten hold approximately 6.3% of the sample. This material consisted of whole blood, taken in connection with sensitization to the hapten diphenylcyclopropenone (DPC). The receptor set was obtained from a man aged 30 to 39 with alopecia areata. Some clones in this sample may be carry-over from other donors' samples.

This clonotype has only a few counts. V gene TRBV9 combines with J gene TRBJ1-2; D remains unclear. In germline, CDR1 is SGDLS, CDR2 YYNGEE. The length of the CDR3 is 13 residues. Trimming pared 3 bases from V and 5 bases from J, leaving 11 bases between. CDR3 amino acids: CASSGRTRYGYTF. CDR3 in DNA: TGTGCCAGCAGCGGACGCACCAGATATGGCTACACCTTC.

This clonotype was observed many times. This CDR3 is CASSLRRPAGQKETQYF. The CDR3 DNA sequence: TGTGCCAGCAGTTTAAGGAGACCAGCGGGGCAAAAAGAGACCCAGTACTTC. This chain links TRBV27 with TRBJ2-5, with 7 positions matching TRBD2. CDR3 length: 17 residues. J gave up 3 bases and V 2 bases, and 12 bases lay outside the gene matches. The germline V gene encodes CDR1 MNHEY and CDR2 SMNVEV (reference sequence).

In its sample, this clonotype was seen many times. The rearrangement joins TRBV29-1 to TRBJ2-2; D call uncertain. Germline V gene sequence: CDR1 SQVTM, CDR2 ANQGSEA. V was trimmed by 8 bases and J by 0 bases, leaving 13 bases between them. The CDR3 length is 14 residues. The CDR3 DNA sequence: TGCAGCTCCACCGGCACAGCGAACACCGGGGAGCTGTTTTTT. Its protein product is CSSTGTANTGELFF.

In this sample, this clonotype turned up many times. The genes are TRBV11-2 and TRBJ2-2, with D possibly being TRBD1 (6 bases). The CDR3 totals 16 residues. The V gene's germline CDR1 is SGHAT and CDR2 FQNNGV. V was trimmed by 1 base and J by 6 bases, leaving 15 bases between them. The CDR3 DNA reads as TGTGCCAGCAGCTTAGGCATGGGGGCCTACCCCGGGGAGCTGTTTTTT. It codes for CASSLGMGAYPGELFF. Combining the CDR3 with reference TRBV11-2 and TRBJ2-2 gives the whole variable domain EAGVAQSPRYKIIEKRQSVAFWCNPISGHATLYWYQQILGQGPKLLIQFQNNGVVDDSQLPKDRFSAERLKGVDSTLKIQPAKLEDSAVYLCASSLGMGAYPGELFFGEGSRLTVL.

This clonotype came up a few times. The chain recombines TRBV7-6 with TRBJ2-4; TRBD1 matches 7 bases. The CDR3 extends over 16 amino acids. Germline assignment: CDR1 SGHVS and CDR2 FNYEAQ. V lost 5 bases to trimming and J lost 11 bases; unmatched junction nucleotides: 18. The CDR3 bases are TGTGCCAGCAGCCCGAGACAGGGTGGCCAGATCGGCTTTCAGTACTTC. This codes for CASSPRQGGQIGFQYF.

Judged by abundance, this clonotype is medium-sized. The chain carries TRBV20-1 and TRBJ1-4, with a weak D call TRBD1 (6 bases). Trimming cost V 3 bases and J 5 bases, with 16 bases left between them. Germline V CDR1 and CDR2: DFQATT, SNEGSKA (reference sequence). The CDR3 contains 15 residues. CDR3 loop: CSASLDSFTNEKLFF. In DNA form, the CDR3 reads TGCAGTGCTAGCCTGGACAGTTTCACCAATGAAAAACTGTTTTTT.

In its sample, this clonotype was seen many times. The chain employs TRBV12-5 and TRBJ1-2; no clear D gene. The V gene lost 0 bases and the J gene lost 2 bases, with 13 bases spanning the gap. The CDR3 runs 16 residues. Germline V gene data show CDR1 as LGHNT and CDR2 as FRNRAP. The chain's CDR3 is CASGLVHGRFNYGYTF. The CDR3 nucleotides are TGTGCTAGTGGTTTGGTACACGGTAGATTCAACTATGGCTACACCTTC. Filled out from reference TRBV12-5 and TRBJ1-2, the complete variable domain reads DARVTQTPRHKVTEMGQEVTMRCQPILGHNTVFWYRQTMMQGLELLAYFRNRAPLDDSGMPKDRFSAEMPDATLATLKIQPSEPRDSAVYFCASGLVHGRFNYGYTFGSGTRLTVV.

This clonotype was detected ten times or more. The chain is built from TRBV6-4 and TRBJ1-2; tentatively, D is TRBD1 (5 bases). The germline CDR1 and CDR2 sequences are MRHNA and SNTAGT. The V end was cut by 3 bases, the J end by 5 bases, with 19 bases between. The CDR3 covers 16 residues. The CDR3 sequence: CASSESSPGRLYGYTF. The CDR3 coding sequence is TGTGCCAGCAGTGAATCCTCGCCGGGACGCTTGTATGGCTACACCTTC.

This clonotype was recorded many times. The chain has TRBV11-2 and TRBJ1-1, with 7 bases matching TRBD1. Germline CDR1 SGHAT, CDR2 FQNNGV. The trim removed 6 bases at V and 5 bases at J, leaving 6 bases unmatched. CDR3 size: 13 residues. DNA for the CDR3: TGTGCCAGCAGGGCCCCAGGGGGGACTGAAGCTTTCTTT. Translating gives CASRAPGGTEAFF.

In this sample, this clonotype turned up many times. V and J are TRBV6-2 or TRBV6-3 and TRBJ2-6, with a possible D match to TRBD2 (6 bases). The CDR3 sequence is 15 residues long. V shed 2 bases and J shed 7 bases, with 12 bases lying between them. From germline, CDR1 is MNHEY and CDR2 SVGEGT. This CDR3 reads CASSYGGGGANVLTF. The CDR3 DNA reads TGTGCCAGCAGTTACGGGGGAGGTGGAGCCAACGTCCTGACTTTC.

This rearrangement joins TRBV29-1 to TRBJ1-1; 8 bases line up with TRBD1. Trimming took 3 bases from V and 5 from J; bases not matched to a gene: 8. Germline loops: CDR1 SQVTM, CDR2 ANQGSEA. The CDR3 contains 14 residues. The CDR3 nucleotides are TGCAGCGTTGAGTCAGGGGGCGCTTATACTGAAGCTTTCTTT. Residues: CSVESGGAYTEAFF.

This clonotype has ten or more counts. The chain links TRBV7-9 to TRBJ1-2; tentative D call: TRBD1 (6 bases). V shed 5 bases and J shed 2 bases, with 9 bases lying between them. The V gene's germline CDR1 is SEHNR and CDR2 FQNEAQ (reference sequence). This CDR3 comprises 13 residues. The CDR3 reads CASSHGQNYGYTF. As DNA, the CDR3 is TGTGCCAGCAGCCATGGACAGAACTATGGCTACACCTTC.

The rearrangement links TRBV18 to TRBJ2-2; possibly TRBD2 for D (5 bases). The CDR3 runs to 15 residues. The germline gives CDR1 KGHSH, CDR2 LQKENI. Trimming cost V 4 bases and J 6 bases, with 15 bases left between them. CDR3 loop: CASSREGVFSGELFF. The CDR3 DNA is TGTGCCAGCTCACGAGAGGGTGTGTTCTCCGGGGAGCTGTTTTTT.

By frequency in the sample, this clonotype is medium-sized. The CDR3 loop is CASSSMSLGNQPQHF. In DNA form, the CDR3 reads TGTGCCAGCAGCTCTATGAGTCTAGGCAATCAGCCCCAGCATTTT. The chain combines TRBV7-8 with TRBJ1-5, with D unclear. Germline CDR1 and CDR2: SGHVS and FQNEAQ. Trimming took 4 bases from V and 2 from J, leaving 12 bases between them. This CDR3 is 15 amino acids long.

In its sample, this clonotype was seen a few times. The genes are TRBV6-2 or TRBV6-3 and TRBJ2-2; 14 bases align to TRBD2. Germline CDR1 is MNHEY and CDR2 is SVGEGT. The CDR3 is 19 amino acids. V was clipped by 8 bases and J by 4 bases; unmatched bases: 15. CDR3 sequence: CASAWGTSGRLAVTGELFF. The DNA for the CDR3 is TGTGCCAGCGCTTGGGGGACTAGCGGGAGACTTGCAGTCACCGGGGAGCTGTTTTTT.

This clonotype was seen at least ten times. V usage is TRBV12-3 or TRBV12-4 and J usage is TRBJ1-1; TRBD1 matches 12 bases. Trimming took 6 bases from V and 7 from J; bases not matched to a gene: 6. CDR3 size: 14 residues. CDR3 DNA sequence: TGTGCCAGCAGAGCGGGACAGGGGGCGAATGAAGCTTTCTTT. Translation gives CASRAGQGANEAFF.

This clonotype was counted at least ten times. The chain couples TRBV7-2 to TRBJ1-2; TRBD1 matches at 7 bases. The V gene end was trimmed by 4 bases and the J gene end by 5 bases; junction bases not matched to a gene: 4. The CDR3 has 13 residues. Germline V gives CDR1 SGHTA, CDR2 FQGNSA. CDR3 nucleotide sequence: TGTGCCAGCAGCTCGACAGGGCGTTATGGCTACACCTTC. It is translated as CASSSTGRYGYTF.

This clonotype appeared a few times. The rearrangement links TRBV12-3 or TRBV12-4 to TRBJ1-1; TRBD1 matches 7 bases. There are 14 residues in the CDR3. V trimming: 7 bases; J trimming: 7 bases; junction bases outside the gene matches: 12. The CDR3 nucleotides are TGTGCCAGCACCTACGACAGGGAGTTGGTTGAAGCTTTCTTT. Its translation is CASTYDRELVEAFF.

This clonotype was seen many times. This chain connects TRBV20-1 to TRBJ2-7, with D tentatively TRBD1 (7 bases). The V and J ends lost 5 bases and 0 bases respectively, with 17 bases between them. CDR3 length: 15 residues. The germline gives CDR1 DFQATT, CDR2 SNEGSKA (reference sequence). The CDR3: CSAERGQDYSYEQYF. CDR3 nucleotides: TGCAGTGCTGAGAGAGGACAGGACTACTCCTACGAGCAGTACTTC.

This clonotype was detected many times. V usage is TRBV5-1 and J usage is TRBJ1-2, with D uncertain. Germline CDR1 reads SGHRS; CDR2 reads YFSETQ. V shed 0 bases and J shed 8 bases, with 14 bases lying between them. The CDR3 is made up of 14 amino acids. CDR3 loop: CASSLVRVQDGYTF. The CDR3, as DNA: TGCGCCAGCAGCTTGGTTAGGGTCCAGGACGGCTACACCTTC.

This clonotype was found a few times. The chain has TRBV7-6 and TRBJ1-1, with a weak D call TRBD1 (5 bases). Germline-derived CDR1 and CDR2 are SGHVS and FNYEAQ. V lost 5 bases and J 10 bases, leaving 14 bases between the germline ends. The CDR3 is 12 residues long. CDR3 bases: TGTGCCAGCAGCCCATGGAGGGGTATAGCTTTCTTT. It specifies CASSPWRGIAFF.

This chain links TRBV4-1 with TRBJ1-2; TRBD1 matches at 7 bases. There are 18 residues in the CDR3. Trimming cost V 0 bases and J 0 bases; bases outside gene matches: 10. Germline loops: CDR1 MGHRA, CDR2 YSYEKL. The CDR3 loop reads CASSQDLTGNRPNYGYTF. The CDR3 coding sequence is TGCGCCAGCAGCCAAGATCTGACAGGGAACCGACCTAACTATGGCTACACCTTC.

In this sample, this clonotype turned up many times. V and J are TRBV9 and TRBJ1-4; D remains unclear. This CDR3 is built from 12 residues. V was trimmed by 8 bases and J by 4 bases, leaving 9 bases between them. Germline CDR1 and CDR2: SGDLS and YYNGEE. The CDR3 nucleotides read TGTGCCAGTGGAGGAGTTAATGAAAAACTGTTTTTT. It translates to CASGGVNEKLFF.

This clonotype was found a few times. The gene calls are TRBV5-6 and TRBJ2-6; 8 bases line up with TRBD1. CDR1 is SGHDT and CDR2 is YYEEEE in the germline V gene. The CDR3 covers 17 residues. With V trimmed by 0 bases and J by 2 bases, 4 bases remained unmatched. CDR3 loop: CASSLGQGKTGANVLTF. The CDR3, as DNA: TGTGCCAGCAGCTTGGGACAGGGGAAGACTGGGGCCAACGTCCTGACTTTC.

This clonotype has at least ten counts. The gene calls are TRBV3-1 and TRBJ2-3; weak D call: TRBD2 (6 bases). Germline V gene lookup returns CDR1 LGHDT and CDR2 YNNKEL (reference sequence). The CDR3 length is 17 residues. V was shortened by 1 base and J by 6 bases, with 20 bases between the two germline ends. The CDR3 nucleotides are TGTGCCAGCAGCCAAGCAACGCGACTAGGAGTTTTCGATACGCAGTATTTT. Protein product: CASSQATRLGVFDTQYF.

The V and J genes are TRBV12-3 or TRBV12-4 and TRBJ1-1; possible D gene TRBD1, 6 bases. V lost 6 bases and J lost 11, with 22 bases in between. The length of the CDR3 is 14 residues. CDR3 residues: CASSQQTRGLLAFF. CDR3 DNA: TGTGCCAGCAGCCAACAAACCAGGGGATTGCTGGCTTTCTTT.

The chain joins TRBV12-3 or TRBV12-4 to TRBJ2-1; possible D gene TRBD1, 6 bases. The CDR3 extends over 14 amino acids. The V end lost 7 bases, the J end lost 7 bases, and 17 bases lay between the germline ends. DNA for the CDR3: TGTGCCAGCACAGGCTACAGGGTGGGAAATGAGCAGTTCTTC. Translation: CASTGYRVGNEQFF.